Detailed here is one TCR beta chain. The CDR3 carries no conserved terminal phenylalanine or tryptophan, so it likely arises from a read error. RNA was extracted from bulk tissue without any cell sorting. Distant lung tissue was collected more than 3 cm away from the tumor edge. This entry comes from a study of tumor and adjacent non-tumor tissue in lung cancer. A modified ARM-PCR protocol with three rounds of nested PCR amplified TCRbeta. Each CDR3 protein gets one entry after TCRdb re-called the multiplex PCR reads with MiXCR. This repertoire shows about 75,000 distinct CDR3 sequences, around 70% found once; its top ten account for 28%. Deletions cut 5 bases from V and 6 bases from J, with 18 bases between. CDR3 length: 15 residues.

The sample was distant non-tumor lung tissue. V usage is TRBV12-3 or TRBV12-4 and J usage is TRBJ2-3; the D gene could be TRBD1 or TRBD2 (5 bases each). This receptor was taken from a woman between 50 and 59 years old with non-small cell lung cancer. CDR3 sequence: CASSPRDGNLDTQYL. CDR3 sequence (DNA): TGTGCCAGCAGTCCCCGGGACGGAAACCTGGATACGCAGTATCTT.